This T cell receptor beta chain was recovered during a study of T cells in localized non-small cell lung cancer. Study-wide results and limits: Longer overall survival was seen with higher T cell density measured in blood.

Trimming at V came to 1 base and at J to 3 bases, leaving 4 bases not matched to a gene. Per the germline V gene, CDR1 is LNHDA and CDR2 is SQIVND (reference sequence). The CDR3 is 17 residues long. Sequenced by immunoSEQ multiplex PCR; TCRdb stores in-frame clones only, minus some. The table includes some 50,000 clones, under 90% detected once. Concerning this clone: The antigen remains unidentified.

The V gene is TRBV19, the J gene TRBJ2-3; 13 bases align to TRBD2. The sequencing used peripheral blood mononuclear cells, collected before any cancer treatment. This TCR came from a man between 35 and 75 years old with stage III lung adenocarcinoma. CDR3 loop: CASSIGRTSGGTDTQYF. DNA of the CDR3: TGTGCCAGTAGTATAGGAAGGACTAGCGGGGGTACAGATACGCAGTATTTT.